This T cell receptor beta chain derives from a study of T cell repertoires in cytomegalovirus infection. On the study more broadly: Carrying CMV and the relevant HLA type showed in public TCR beta signatures.

This CDR3 contains 12 residues. Germline values: CDR1 WSHSY, CDR2 SAAADI. Deletions cut 8 bases from V and 5 bases from J, with 10 bases between. Comment on this clonotype: The antigen remains unidentified.

In TCRdb, the reads were re-called with MiXCR into one record per CDR3 protein. The profile covers some 920,000 distinct CDR3 sequences, with around 32% appearing a single time and more than 12% taken by the ten largest. This specimen was cultured CD8+ T cells from PBMCs, taken from culture after CMV antigen stimulation. This clonotype was sampled from a human donor in good health (CMV status not recorded). Some clones in this sample may be carry-over from other donors' samples. V usage is TRBV10-2 and J usage is TRBJ2-1, with D hard to call. The CDR3 protein is CASAPSDNEQFF. As DNA, the CDR3 is TGCGCCAGCGCCCCGAGCGACAATGAGCAGTTCTTC.